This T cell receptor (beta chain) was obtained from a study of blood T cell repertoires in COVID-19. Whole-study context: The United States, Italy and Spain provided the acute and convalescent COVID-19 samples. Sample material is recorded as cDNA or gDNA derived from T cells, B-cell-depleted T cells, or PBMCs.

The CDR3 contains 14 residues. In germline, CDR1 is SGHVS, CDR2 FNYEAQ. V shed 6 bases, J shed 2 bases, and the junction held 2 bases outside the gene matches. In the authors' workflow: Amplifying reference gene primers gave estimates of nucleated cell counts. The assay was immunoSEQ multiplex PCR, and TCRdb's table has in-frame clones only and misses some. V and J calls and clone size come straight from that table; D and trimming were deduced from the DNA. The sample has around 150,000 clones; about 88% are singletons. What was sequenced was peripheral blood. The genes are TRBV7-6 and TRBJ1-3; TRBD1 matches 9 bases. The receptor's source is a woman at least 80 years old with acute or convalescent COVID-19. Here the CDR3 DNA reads TGTGCCAGCAGTACAGGGGGCACTGGAAACACCATATATTTT. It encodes CASSTGGTGNTIYF. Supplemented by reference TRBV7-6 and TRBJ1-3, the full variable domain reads GAGVSQSPRYKVTKRGQDVALRCDPISGHVSLYWYRQALGQGPEFLTYFNYEAQQDKSGLPNDRFSAERPEGSISTLTIQRTEQRDSAMYRCASSTGGTGNTIYFGEGSWLTVV.